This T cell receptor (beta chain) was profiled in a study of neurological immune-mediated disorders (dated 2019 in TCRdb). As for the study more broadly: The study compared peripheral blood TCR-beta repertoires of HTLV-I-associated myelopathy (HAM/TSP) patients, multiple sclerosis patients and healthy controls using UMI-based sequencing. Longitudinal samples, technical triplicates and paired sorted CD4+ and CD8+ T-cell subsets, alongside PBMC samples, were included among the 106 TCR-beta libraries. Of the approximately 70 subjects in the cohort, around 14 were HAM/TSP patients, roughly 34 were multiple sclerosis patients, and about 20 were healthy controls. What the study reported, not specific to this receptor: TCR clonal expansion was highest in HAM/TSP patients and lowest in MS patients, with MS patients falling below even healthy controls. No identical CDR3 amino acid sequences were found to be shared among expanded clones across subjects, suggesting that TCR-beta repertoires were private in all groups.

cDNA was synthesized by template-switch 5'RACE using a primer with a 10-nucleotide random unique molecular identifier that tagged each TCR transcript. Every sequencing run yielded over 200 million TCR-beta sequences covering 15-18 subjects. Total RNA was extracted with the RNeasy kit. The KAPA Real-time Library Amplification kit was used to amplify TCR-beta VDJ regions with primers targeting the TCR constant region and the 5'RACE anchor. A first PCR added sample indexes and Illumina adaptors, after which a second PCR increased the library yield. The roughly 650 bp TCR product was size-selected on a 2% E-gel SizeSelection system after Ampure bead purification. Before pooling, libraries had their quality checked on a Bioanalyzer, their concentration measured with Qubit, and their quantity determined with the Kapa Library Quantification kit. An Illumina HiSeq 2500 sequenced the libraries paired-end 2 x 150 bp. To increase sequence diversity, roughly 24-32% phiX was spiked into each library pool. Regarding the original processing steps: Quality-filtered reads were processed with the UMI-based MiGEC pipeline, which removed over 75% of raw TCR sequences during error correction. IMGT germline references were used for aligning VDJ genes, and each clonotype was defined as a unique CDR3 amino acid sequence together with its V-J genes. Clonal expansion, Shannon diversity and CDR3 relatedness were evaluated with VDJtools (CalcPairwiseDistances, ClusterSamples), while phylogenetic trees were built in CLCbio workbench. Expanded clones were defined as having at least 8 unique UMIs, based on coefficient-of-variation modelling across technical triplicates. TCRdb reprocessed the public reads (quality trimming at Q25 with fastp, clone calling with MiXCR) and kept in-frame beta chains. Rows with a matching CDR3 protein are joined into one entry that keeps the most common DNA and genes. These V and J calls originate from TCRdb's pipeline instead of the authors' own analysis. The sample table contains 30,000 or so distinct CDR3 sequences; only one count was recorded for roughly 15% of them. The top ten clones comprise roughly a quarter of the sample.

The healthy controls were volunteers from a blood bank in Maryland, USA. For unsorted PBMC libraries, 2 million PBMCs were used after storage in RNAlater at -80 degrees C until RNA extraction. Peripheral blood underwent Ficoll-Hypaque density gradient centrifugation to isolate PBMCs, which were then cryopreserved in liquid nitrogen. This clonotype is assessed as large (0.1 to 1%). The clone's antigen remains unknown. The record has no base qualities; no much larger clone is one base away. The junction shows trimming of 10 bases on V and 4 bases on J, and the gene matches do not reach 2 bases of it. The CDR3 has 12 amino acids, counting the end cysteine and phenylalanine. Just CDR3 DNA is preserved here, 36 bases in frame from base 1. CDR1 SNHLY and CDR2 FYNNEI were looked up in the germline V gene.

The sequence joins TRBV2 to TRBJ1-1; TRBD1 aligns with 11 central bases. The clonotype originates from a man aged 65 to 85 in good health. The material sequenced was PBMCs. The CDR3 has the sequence CAIGTGGTEAFF. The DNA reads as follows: TGTGCCATAGGGACAGGGGGCACTGAAGCTTTCTTT.